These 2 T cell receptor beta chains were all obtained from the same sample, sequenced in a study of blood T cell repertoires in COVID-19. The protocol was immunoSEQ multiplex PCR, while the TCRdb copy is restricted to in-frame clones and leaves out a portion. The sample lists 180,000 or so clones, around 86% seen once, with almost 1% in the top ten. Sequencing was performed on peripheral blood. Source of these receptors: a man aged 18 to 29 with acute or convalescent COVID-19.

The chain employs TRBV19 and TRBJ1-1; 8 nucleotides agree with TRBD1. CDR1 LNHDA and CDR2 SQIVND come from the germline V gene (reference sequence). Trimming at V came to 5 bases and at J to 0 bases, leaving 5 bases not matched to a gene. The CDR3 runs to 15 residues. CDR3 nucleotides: TGTGCCAGTAGTTCGGACAGGGACTTGAACACTGAAGCTTTCTTT. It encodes CASSSDRDLNTEAFF.

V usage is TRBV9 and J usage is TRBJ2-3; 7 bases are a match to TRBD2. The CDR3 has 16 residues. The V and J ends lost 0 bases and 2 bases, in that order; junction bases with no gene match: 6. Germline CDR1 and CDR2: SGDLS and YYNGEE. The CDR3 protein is CASSVEGGGFTDTQYF. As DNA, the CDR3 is TGTGCCAGCAGCGTAGAGGGCGGGGGATTCACAGATACGCAGTATTTT.